The 17 T cell receptor beta chains listed next were all sequenced from one sample in a study of blood T cell repertoires in COVID-19. Repertoires were generated with immunoSEQ multiplex PCR, while TCRdb's copy carries only in-frame clones and drops some. The sample lists fewer than 250,000 clones, roughly 84% occurring once. Input material: PBMCs or T cells enriched from blood (not recorded which). The origin of the receptors is a woman younger than 45 who had been exposed to COVID-19.

The chain employs TRBV29-1 and TRBJ1-2, with 7 bases identical to TRBD1. Per germline, CDR1 SQVTM and CDR2 ANQGSEA. This CDR3 comprises 15 residues. J was trimmed by 2 bases and V by 3 bases; bases with no gene match: 9. CDR3 amino acids: CSVDSGDSKNYGYTF. In DNA, the CDR3 is TGCAGCGTTGATTCTGGGGACAGCAAGAACTATGGCTACACCTTC.

About this clone itself: The same CDR3 is also encoded by other DNA sequences in this sample. The V call is TRBV12-3 or TRBV12-4, the J call TRBJ1-6, with D unclear. The V and J ends lost 2 bases and 8 bases respectively, with 4 bases between them. The CDR3 loop spans 12 amino acids. Here the CDR3 reads CASSLRDSPLHF. As DNA, the CDR3 is TGTGCCAGCAGTTTACGGGATTCACCCCTCCACTTT.

The chain is built from TRBV13 and TRBJ1-2, with a weak D call TRBD1 (5 bases). CDR3 length: 15 residues. Trimming cost V 2 bases and J 4 bases, with 14 bases left between them. Germline V gene sequence: CDR1 PRHDT, CDR2 FYEKMQ (reference sequence). CDR3 protein: CASSLSPGLVYGYTF. The CDR3 bases are TGTGCCAGCAGCTTATCCCCAGGGCTAGTCTATGGCTACACCTTC.

J is TRBJ2-2 and V is TRBV3-1 (or the pseudogene TRBV3-2); D is perhaps TRBD2 (6 bases). The CDR3 runs 14 residues. Germline V gives CDR1 LGHDT, CDR2 YNNKEL (reference sequence). V was trimmed by 5 bases and J by 4 bases, leaving 11 bases between them. DNA for the CDR3: TGTGCCAGCAGCTTCCGGGACTCCACCGGGGAGCTGTTTTTT. The encoded protein is CASSFRDSTGELFF.

The V and J genes are TRBV7-8 and TRBJ1-5; the match to TRBD1 covers 7 bases. V shed 3 bases, J shed 4 bases, and the junction held 6 bases outside the gene matches. CDR3 length equals 15 residues. CDR1 and CDR2 (germline): SGHVS, FQNEAQ. The CDR3 spells CASSFDRVTNQPQHF. The DNA for the CDR3 is TGTGCCAGCAGCTTCGACAGGGTGACAAATCAGCCCCAGCATTTT.

The chain carries TRBV28 and TRBJ1-5; D not certain. Germline CDR1 MDHEN, CDR2 SYDVKM. The CDR3 spans 16 residues. Trimming cost V 5 bases and J 0 bases, with 14 bases left between them. CDR3 in amino acids: CASSPLSYYSNQPQHF. CDR3 DNA: TGTGCCAGCAGTCCCCTTTCGTACTATAGCAATCAGCCCCAGCATTTT.

V gene TRBV29-1 combines with J gene TRBJ2-7; possibly TRBD1 for D (6 bases). CDR1 is SQVTM and CDR2 is ANQGSEA in the germline V gene. This CDR3 contains 14 residues. V lost 6 bases and J lost 2, with 17 bases in between. The CDR3 sequence: CSVVNREMAYEQYF. The CDR3 nucleotides read TGCAGCGTCGTCAACAGGGAAATGGCCTACGAGCAGTACTTC.

The chain employs TRBV9 and TRBJ2-4, with TRBD2 matching over 8 bases. V shed 3 bases and J 3 bases; nucleotides not matched to a gene: 8. The CDR3 consists of 16 residues. Germline V gives CDR1 SGDLS, CDR2 YYNGEE. The CDR3 DNA follows: TGTGCCAGCAGCGGCCGCGGGGGGCTGGGCAAAAACATTCAGTACTTC. Translation gives CASSGRGGLGKNIQYF.

V gene TRBV6-2 or TRBV6-3 combines with J gene TRBJ1-1; 8 nucleotides align to TRBD1. The CDR3 has 17 residues. Germline values: CDR1 MNHEY, CDR2 SVGEGT. The trim removed 0 bases at V and 4 bases at J, leaving 10 bases unmatched. CDR3 residues: CASSYSGRGPAGTEAFF. The CDR3 DNA reads as TGTGCCAGCAGTTACTCCGGCAGGGGGCCAGCAGGCACTGAAGCTTTCTTT.

For this clone: Distinct nucleotide sequences in the sample also encode this CDR3. The CDR3 nucleotides read TGCGCCAGCAGTGAGTATCGGACTAGCGGCTACAATGAGCAGTTCTTC. It specifies CASSEYRTSGYNEQFF. This rearrangement joins TRBV10-1 to TRBJ2-1, with TRBD2 identical over 10 bases. The CDR3 consists of 16 residues. Trimming took 1 base from V and 3 from J; bases not matched to a gene: 3. Germline V CDR1 and CDR2: WNHNN, SYGVQD (reference sequence).

The chain links TRBV7-8 to TRBJ2-7; TRBD1 matches 8 bases. The trim removed 1 base at V and 8 bases at J, leaving 16 bases unmatched. The germline V gene has CDR1 SGHVS and CDR2 FQNEAQ. This CDR3 region has 17 residues. The CDR3 DNA reads TGTGCCAGCAGCTTAGGAGTTGGTCCGGGACAGGCGCTCCAGCAGTACTTC. Its translation is CASSLGVGPGQALQQYF.

The J gene is TRBJ2-2, the V gene TRBV4-2; 9 nucleotides match TRBD2. The V and J ends lost 4 bases and 4 bases, in that order; junction bases with no gene match: 13. Germline values: CDR1 LGHNA, CDR2 YNFKEQ. CDR3 length equals 18 residues. The chain's CDR3 is CASSLLWERGAFTGELFF. The DNA for the CDR3 is TGTGCCAGCAGCCTGCTGTGGGAGCGGGGGGCCTTCACCGGGGAGCTGTTTTTT.

The V and J genes are TRBV14 and TRBJ1-6; D remains ambiguous. The V end lost 1 base, the J end lost 7 bases, and 5 bases lay between the germline ends. Germline-derived CDR1 and CDR2 are SGHDN and FVKESK. The CDR3 runs to 13 residues. The CDR3, as DNA: TGTGCCAGCAGCCAAGCACTGAATTCACCCCTCCACTTT. It codes for CASSQALNSPLHF.

This clone was observed a handful of times. V and J are TRBV9 and TRBJ2-7; TRBD1 aligns across 7 bases. There are 14 residues in the CDR3. In germline, CDR1 is SGDLS, CDR2 YYNGEE. Trimming took 7 bases from V and 1 from J; bases not matched to a gene: 8. Here the CDR3 reads CASGRGQKSYEQYF. The CDR3 DNA follows: TGTGCCAGCGGTAGGGGACAGAAGTCCTACGAGCAGTACTTC. Complete variable domain (other parts from reference TRBV9 and TRBJ2-7): DSGVTQTPKHLITATGQRVTLRCSPRSGDLSVYWYQQSLDQGLQFLIQYYNGEERAKGNILERFSAQQFPDLHSELNLSSLELGDSALYFCASGRGQKSYEQYFGPGTRLTVT.

The chain links TRBV19 to TRBJ1-5, with TRBD1 matching over 9 bases. V dropped 4 bases and J dropped 6; count of bases not matched to a gene: 10. Germline V gene lookup returns CDR1 LNHDA and CDR2 SQIVND (reference sequence). The CDR3 has 16 residues. The CDR3 DNA sequence: TGTGCCAGTAGTACCTCGGACAGGGGAAGGCGTCAGCCCCAGCATTTT. This translates into CASSTSDRGRRQPQHF.

The V call is TRBV5-1, the J call TRBJ2-4, with 7 bases fitting TRBD2. Germline CDR1 and CDR2: SGHRS and YFSETQ. V lost 4 bases and J lost 4; bases outside the gene matches: 5. The CDR3 runs to 14 residues. CDR3 bases: TGCGCCAGCAGCCAGGGAGCGGGGAAAAACATTCAGTACTTC. Encoded protein: CASSQGAGKNIQYF.

This rearrangement joins TRBV6-5 to TRBJ1-2; maybe TRBD1 (6 bases). This CDR3 contains 13 residues. The V gene lost 5 bases and the J gene lost 6 bases, with 13 bases spanning the gap. Germline V gene sequence: CDR1 MNHEY, CDR2 SVGAGI. The CDR3 nucleotides are TGTGCCAGCAGTCCTACGTGGGGGCATGGCTACACCTTC. Its protein is CASSPTWGHGYTF.